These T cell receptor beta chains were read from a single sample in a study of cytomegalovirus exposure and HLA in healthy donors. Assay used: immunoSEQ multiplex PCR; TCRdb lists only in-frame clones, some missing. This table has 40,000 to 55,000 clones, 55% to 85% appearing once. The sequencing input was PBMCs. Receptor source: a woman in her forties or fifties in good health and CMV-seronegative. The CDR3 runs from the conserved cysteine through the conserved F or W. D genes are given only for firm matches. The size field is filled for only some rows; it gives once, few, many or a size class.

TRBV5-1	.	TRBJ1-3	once	TGCGCCAGCAGCACGGGTCCCCCCCCTGGAAACACCATATATTTT	CASSTGPPPGNTIYF
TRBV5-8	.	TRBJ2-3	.	TGTGCCAGCAGCGCGGGACTCCCAGACACAGGAGATACGCAGTATTTT	CASSAGLPDTGDTQYF
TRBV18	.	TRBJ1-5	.	TGTGCCAGCTCACCGACTGGCGATCAGCCCCAGCATTTT	CASSPTGDQPQHF
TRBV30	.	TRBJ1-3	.	TGTGCCTGGAGTGTAACAGGAGGAAACACCATATATTTT	CAWSVTGGNTIYF
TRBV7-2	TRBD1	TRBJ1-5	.	TGTGCCAGCAGCCCCCGGGACAGGGAGGATCAGCCCCAGCATTTT	CASSPRDREDQPQHF
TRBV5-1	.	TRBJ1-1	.	TGCGCCAGCAAGATCGCCCCGGGGTCTGGGAACACTGAAGCTTTCTTT	CASKIAPGSGNTEAFF
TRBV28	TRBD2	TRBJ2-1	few	TGTGCCAGCAGTTACGGGACTAGCCCCTCCCTGCGTGAGCAGTTCTTC	CASSYGTSPSLREQFF
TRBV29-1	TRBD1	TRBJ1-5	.	TGCAGCGTTGGTGGGACAGAGGATCAGCCCCAGCATTTT	CSVGGTEDQPQHF
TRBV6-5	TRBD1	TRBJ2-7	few	TGTGCCAGCAGCCAACAGGGGGCCTACGAGCAGTACTTC	CASSQQGAYEQYF
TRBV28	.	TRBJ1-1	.	TGTGCCAGCAGTTCTGAGGGCGATCCTAACACTGAAGCTTTCTTT	CASSSEGDPNTEAFF
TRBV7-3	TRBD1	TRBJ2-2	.	TGTGCCAGCAGCTTAACGGAGGGACAGGGGGTTGAGGCCGGGGAGCTGTTTTTT	CASSLTEGQGVEAGELFF
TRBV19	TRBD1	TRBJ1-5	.	TGTGCCAGTTCTGACAGGGGCATTGTGCCCCAGCATTTT	CASSDRGIVPQHF
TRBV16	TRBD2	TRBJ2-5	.	TGTGCCAGCAGCCACTCAACGGGGGGGCGACGGACCCAGTACTTC	CASSHSTGGRRTQYF
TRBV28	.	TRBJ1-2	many	TGTGCCAGCAGCCCCCGACTCGGGGGAGGCTACACCTTC	CASSPRLGGGYTF
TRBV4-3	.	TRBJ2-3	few	TGCGCCAGCAGCCAAGGGACTCGTGCAGATACGCAGTATTTT	CASSQGTRADTQYF
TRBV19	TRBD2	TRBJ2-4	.	TGTGCCACCCTCTCAGGCCCCACTAGCGGGGGGGCCGAAAACATTCAGTACTTC	CATLSGPTSGGAENIQYF
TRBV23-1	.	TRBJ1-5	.	TGCGCCAGCAGTCAATCGCCTCCGGGACACCCCAATCAGCCCCAGCATTTT	CASSQSPPGHPNQPQHF
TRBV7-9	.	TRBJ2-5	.	TGTGCCAGCAGCTTCAGGCAAGAGACCCAGTACTTC	CASSFRQETQYF
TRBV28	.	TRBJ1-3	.	TGTGCCAGCAGTTTCCCCTCAGGCAGGGGAGTCTCTGGAAACACCATATATTTT	CASSFPSGRGVSGNTIYF
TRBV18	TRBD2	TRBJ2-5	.	TGTGCCAGCTCACCAGGGACTAGCGGGAGACTCCAAGAGACCCAGTACTTC	CASSPGTSGRLQETQYF
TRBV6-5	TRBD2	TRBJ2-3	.	TGTGCCAGCAGTTACTCGAGTAGCGGGAGTACAGATACGCAGTATTTT	CASSYSSSGSTDTQYF
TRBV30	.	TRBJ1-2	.	TGTGCCTGGAGTGTAGTACGGGGCTACACCTTC	CAWSVVRGYTF
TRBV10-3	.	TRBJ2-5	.	TGTGCCATCAGTGAGAGTACAGGGAAAGAGACCCAGTACTTC	CAISESTGKETQYF
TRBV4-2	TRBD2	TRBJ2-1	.	TGTGCCAGCCGAGAGGCGGGGGGGCCCTACAATGAGCAGTTCTTC	CASREAGGPYNEQFF
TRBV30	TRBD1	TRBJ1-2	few	TGTGCCTGGAGTGCGACAGGGGCGGGCTATGGCTACACCTTC	CAWSATGAGYGYTF
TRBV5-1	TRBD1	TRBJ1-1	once	TGCGCCAGCAGCTTGGGACAGGGGGGGACTGAAGCTTTCTTT	CASSLGQGGTEAFF
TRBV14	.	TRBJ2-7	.	TGTGCCAGCAGCTTTGGGACTCCATCCTACGAGCAGTACTTC	CASSFGTPSYEQYF
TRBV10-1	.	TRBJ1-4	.	TGCGCCAGCAGTGAAGGGGAGGCAACTAATGAAAAACTGTTTTTT	CASSEGEATNEKLFF
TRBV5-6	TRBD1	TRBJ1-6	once	TGTGCCAGCAGCCAAGACAGGGGGCTCAGTTCACCCCTCCACTTT	CASSQDRGLSSPLHF
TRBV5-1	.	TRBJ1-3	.	TGCGCCAGTACTGCGGGAGGGTTTGCTGGAAACACCATATATTTT	CASTAGGFAGNTIYF
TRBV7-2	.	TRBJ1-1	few	TGTGCCAGCAGCTTAGTCCCCGGTAATTGGAACACTGAAGCTTTCTTT	CASSLVPGNWNTEAFF
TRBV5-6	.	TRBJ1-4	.	TGTGCCAGCAGCTTGGACAGGGCAGAAAAACTGTTTTTT	CASSLDRAEKLFF
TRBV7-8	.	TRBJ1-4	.	TGTGCCAGCAGCCCCTACAGGGTGACCCCACCTAATGAAAAACTGTTTTTT	CASSPYRVTPPNEKLFF
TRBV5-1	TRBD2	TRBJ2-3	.	TGCGCCAGCAGCTTTGGACTAGCCACAGATACGCAGTATTTT	CASSFGLATDTQYF
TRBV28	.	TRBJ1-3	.	TGTGCCAGCAGTCTTGGGGGGTCCTCTGGAAACACCATATATTTT	CASSLGGSSGNTIYF
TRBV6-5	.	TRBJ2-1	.	TGTGCCAGCAGTACTGTAGCCCTCCTTGAGCAGTTCTTC	CASSTVALLEQFF
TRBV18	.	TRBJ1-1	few	TGTGCCAGCTCGCAAGGACAGAACACTGAAGCTTTCTTT	CASSQGQNTEAFF
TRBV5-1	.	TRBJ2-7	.	TGCGCCAGCAGCGGGGATGGACAGATCTACGAGCAGTACTTC	CASSGDGQIYEQYF
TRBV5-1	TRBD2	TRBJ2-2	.	TGCGCCAGCAGTGGACTAGCGGGAACGGGCACCGGGGAGCTGTTTTTT	CASSGLAGTGTGELFF